This note documents a single TCR beta chain sequence. Its antigen is still unknown. The sample originates from a study of monozygotic twins with cystic fibrosis. General study findings and limits: Monozygotic CF twins shared more identical nucleotide clonotypes than unrelated patients. In 13 of 16 pairs, V gene usage was closest to the co-twin's. No link emerged between shared CDR3 counts and age, concordance or severity.

Clones were sequenced by immunoSEQ multiplex PCR, and TCRdb holds only the in-frame ones, with some missing. The profile shows 34,000 or so clones, under 95% of them singletons. Germline V gives CDR1 SGHTA, CDR2 FQGNSA. With 8 bases clipped from V and 5 bases from J, the junction kept 15 bases outside the gene matches. The CDR3 length is 16 residues. The chain is built from TRBV7-2 and TRBJ2-7; 10 nucleotides match TRBD2. The sequence was collected from a girl aged 2 to 9 with cystic fibrosis. Source material: blood. The CDR3 loop reads CASGHGPSGRVHEQYF. CDR3 bases: TGTGCCAGCGGCCACGGTCCTAGCGGGAGAGTCCACGAGCAGTACTTC.